This TCR beta chain was recovered during a study of response to subunit inactivated influenza vaccine. The study, taken as a whole, reports: That few new T cells are recruited by each seasonal influenza vaccination was the authors' suggestion.

Details on this clonotype: Its antigen remains unidentified.

V dropped 6 bases and J dropped 7; count of bases not matched to a gene: 10. This CDR3 comprises 15 residues. Germline V gene data show CDR1 as KGHSH and CDR2 as LQKENI. TCRdb reprocessed the RT-PCR reads via MiXCR and lists one record per CDR3 protein. The repertoire holds more than 700,000 distinct CDR3 sequences, with 21% as singletons. The source of this sequence is a man aged 50 to 59 who received an inactivated influenza vaccine. This chain connects TRBV18 to TRBJ2-7; 12 bases line up with TRBD2. The sample here was PBMCs from blood, taken roughly 5 days after vaccination. CDR3 amino acids: CASSSRGLAGWEQYF. In DNA form, the CDR3 reads TGTGCCAGCTCCTCGAGGGGACTAGCGGGCTGGGAGCAGTACTTC.